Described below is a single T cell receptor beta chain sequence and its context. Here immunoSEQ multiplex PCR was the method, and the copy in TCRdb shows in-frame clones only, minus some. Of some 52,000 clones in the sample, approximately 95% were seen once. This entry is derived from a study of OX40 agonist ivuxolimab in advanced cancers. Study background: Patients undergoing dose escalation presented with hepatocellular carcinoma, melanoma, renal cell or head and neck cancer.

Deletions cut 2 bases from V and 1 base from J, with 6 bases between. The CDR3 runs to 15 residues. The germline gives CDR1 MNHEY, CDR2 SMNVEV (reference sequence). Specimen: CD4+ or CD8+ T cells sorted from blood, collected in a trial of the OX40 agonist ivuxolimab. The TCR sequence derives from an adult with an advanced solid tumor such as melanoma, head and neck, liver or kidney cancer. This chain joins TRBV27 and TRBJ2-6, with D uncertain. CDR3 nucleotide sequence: TGTGCCAGCAGTTTAATCGGGTCTGGGGCCAACGTCCTGACTTTC. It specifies CASSLIGSGANVLTF. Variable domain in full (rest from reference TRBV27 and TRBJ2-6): EAQVTQNPRYLITVTGKKLTVTCSQNMNHEYMSWYRQDPGLGLRQIYYSMNVEVTDKGDVPEGYKVSRKEKRNFPLILESPSPNQTSLYFCASSLIGSGANVLTFGAGSRLTVL.